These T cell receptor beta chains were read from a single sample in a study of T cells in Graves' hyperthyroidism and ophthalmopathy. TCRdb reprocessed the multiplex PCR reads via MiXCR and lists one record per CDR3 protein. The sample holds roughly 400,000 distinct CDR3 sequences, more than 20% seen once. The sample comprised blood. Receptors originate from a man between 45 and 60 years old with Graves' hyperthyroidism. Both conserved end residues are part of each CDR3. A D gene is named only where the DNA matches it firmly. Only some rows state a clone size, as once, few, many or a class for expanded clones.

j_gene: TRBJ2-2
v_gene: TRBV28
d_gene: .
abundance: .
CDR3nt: TGTGCCAGCAGCCGGAGACTACTTGGTGGTGGCGCCGGGGAGCTGTTTTTT
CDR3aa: CASSRRLLGGGAGELFF

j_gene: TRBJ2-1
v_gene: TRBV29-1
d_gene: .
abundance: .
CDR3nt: TGCAGCGTCAAACAGGGAGCCGCTTACAATGAGCAGTTCTTC
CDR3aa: CSVKQGAAYNEQFF

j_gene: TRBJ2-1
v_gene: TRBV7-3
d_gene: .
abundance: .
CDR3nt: TGTGCCAGCACCCAGGCCGGCAAACGGGGGAATGAGCAGTTCTTC
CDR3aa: CASTQAGKRGNEQFF

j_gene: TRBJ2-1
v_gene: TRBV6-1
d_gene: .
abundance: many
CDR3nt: TGTGCCAGCAGTGCCGCGCGGAGGAATGAGCAGTTCTTC
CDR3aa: CASSAARRNEQFF

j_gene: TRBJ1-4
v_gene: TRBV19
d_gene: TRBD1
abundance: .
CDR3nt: TGTGCCAGCACAACAGGGGGGAATGAAAAACTGTTTTTT
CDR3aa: CASTTGGNEKLFF

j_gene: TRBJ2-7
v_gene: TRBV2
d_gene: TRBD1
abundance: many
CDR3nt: TGTGCCAGCAGTTCGACAGGGGTGCAGTACTTC
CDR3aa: CASSSTGVQYF

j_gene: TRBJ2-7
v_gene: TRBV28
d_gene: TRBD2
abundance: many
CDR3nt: TGTGCCAGCAGTCCGGGACTAGCGGACTACGAGCAGTACTTC
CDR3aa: CASSPGLADYEQYF

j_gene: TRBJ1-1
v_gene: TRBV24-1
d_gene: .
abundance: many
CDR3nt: TGTGCCATCGAGGAGCTAGACATTCACACTGAAGCTTTCTTT
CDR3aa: CAIEELDIHTEAFF

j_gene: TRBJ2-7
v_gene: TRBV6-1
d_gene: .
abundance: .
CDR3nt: TGTGCCAGCAAGGGGTATTCCTACGAGCAGTACTTC
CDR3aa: CASKGYSYEQYF

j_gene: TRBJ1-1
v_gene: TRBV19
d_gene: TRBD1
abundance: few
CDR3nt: TGTGCCACTAAGGACAGGCCGAACACTGAAGCTTTCTTT
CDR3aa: CATKDRPNTEAFF

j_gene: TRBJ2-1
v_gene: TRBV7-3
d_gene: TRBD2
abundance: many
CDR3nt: TGTGCCAGCAGCCTGTTCGGGGAGGGATACAATGAGCAGTTCTTC
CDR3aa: CASSLFGEGYNEQFF

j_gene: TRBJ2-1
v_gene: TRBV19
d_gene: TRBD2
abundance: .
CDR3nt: TGTGCCAGTACAGAGAGCGGGGCCTACAATGAGCAGTTCTTC
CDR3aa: CASTESGAYNEQFF

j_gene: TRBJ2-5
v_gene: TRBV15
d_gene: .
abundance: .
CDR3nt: TGTGCCACCAGCAGAGATCGGGCGGGGACAGAGACCCAGTACTTC
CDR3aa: CATSRDRAGTETQYF

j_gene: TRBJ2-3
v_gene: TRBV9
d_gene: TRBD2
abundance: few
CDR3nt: TGTGCCAGCAGCGTAGCTACGGGACTACCCCCAGATACGCAGTATTTT
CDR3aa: CASSVATGLPPDTQYF

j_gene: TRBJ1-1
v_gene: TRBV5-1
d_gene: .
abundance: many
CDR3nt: TGCGCCAGCAGCTTGCCCAGGATGGGGAACACTGAAGCTTTCTTT
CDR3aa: CASSLPRMGNTEAFF

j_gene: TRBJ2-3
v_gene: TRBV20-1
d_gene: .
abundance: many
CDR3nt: TGCAGTGCTGCGGACCCCGGGGTCCCAGATACGCAGTATTTT
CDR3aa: CSAADPGVPDTQYF

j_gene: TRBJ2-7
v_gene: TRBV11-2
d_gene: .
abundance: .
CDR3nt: TGTGCCAGCAGCTTAGAGGTAGTTACCTACGAGCAGTACTTC
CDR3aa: CASSLEVVTYEQYF

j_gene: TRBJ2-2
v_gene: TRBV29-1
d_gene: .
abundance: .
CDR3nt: TGCAGCGTTGGGGCAGACACCGGGGAGCTGTTTTTT
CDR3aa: CSVGADTGELFF

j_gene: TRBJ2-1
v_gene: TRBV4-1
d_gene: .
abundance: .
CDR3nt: TGCGCCAGCAGCCAAGATCGGCTAAATGAGCAGTTCTTC
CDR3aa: CASSQDRLNEQFF

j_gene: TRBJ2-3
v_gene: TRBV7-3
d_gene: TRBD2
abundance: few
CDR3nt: TGTGCCAGCAGCTTAATGCGGGAGGGCACAGATACGCAGTATTTT
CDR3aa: CASSLMREGTDTQYF

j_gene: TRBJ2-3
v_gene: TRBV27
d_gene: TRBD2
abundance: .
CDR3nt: TGTGCCAGCAGTTCCAGACTAGCGGCAAACACAGATACGCAGTATTTT
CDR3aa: CASSSRLAANTDTQYF

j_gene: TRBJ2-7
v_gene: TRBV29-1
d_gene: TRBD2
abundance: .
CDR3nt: TGCAGCGGAGGAGCGGGAGGGCCTTACGAGCAGTACTTC
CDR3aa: CSGGAGGPYEQYF

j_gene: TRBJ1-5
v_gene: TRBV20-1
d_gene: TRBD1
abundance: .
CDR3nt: TGCAGTGCTAGTGGACAGGGAACCTCTCAGGCCCAGCATTTT
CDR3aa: CSASGQGTSQAQHF

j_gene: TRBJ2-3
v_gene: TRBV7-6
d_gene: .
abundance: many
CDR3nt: TGTGCCAGCAGCCTTAGCTCGCAAAGCACAGATACGCAGTATTTT
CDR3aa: CASSLSSQSTDTQYF

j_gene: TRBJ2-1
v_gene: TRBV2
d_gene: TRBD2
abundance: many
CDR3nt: TGTGCCAGCAGTGGACTAGCCGTATACAATGAGCAGTTCTTC
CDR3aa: CASSGLAVYNEQFF

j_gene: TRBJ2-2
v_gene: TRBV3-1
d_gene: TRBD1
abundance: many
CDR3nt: TGTGCCAGCAGCCAAGGGACAGGGATAGGCACCGGGGAGCTGTTTTTT
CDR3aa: CASSQGTGIGTGELFF

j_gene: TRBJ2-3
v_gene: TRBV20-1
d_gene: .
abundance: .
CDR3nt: TGCAGTGCTAGGGTTAGCGCCCGCACAGATACGCAGTATTTT
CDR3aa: CSARVSARTDTQYF

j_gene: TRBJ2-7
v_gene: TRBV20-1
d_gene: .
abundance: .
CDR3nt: TGCAGTGCAGCAGCGCCTAGCTCCTACGAGCAGTACTTC
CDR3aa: CSAAAPSSYEQYF

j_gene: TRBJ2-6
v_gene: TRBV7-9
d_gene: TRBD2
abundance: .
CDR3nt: TGTGCCAGCAACCGGGAGGGCGGGGCCAACGTCCTGACTTTC
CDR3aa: CASNREGGANVLTF

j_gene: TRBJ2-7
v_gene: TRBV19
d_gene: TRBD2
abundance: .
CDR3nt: TGTGCCAGTAGTATTGCGAGCGGGAGTCTGTACGAGCAGTACTTC
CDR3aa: CASSIASGSLYEQYF

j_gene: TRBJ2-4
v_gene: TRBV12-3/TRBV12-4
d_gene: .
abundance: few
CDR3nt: TGTGCCAGCAGTTTTTCCGCCGGGACGCTAGCCAAAAACATTCAGTACTTC
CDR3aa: CASSFSAGTLAKNIQYF

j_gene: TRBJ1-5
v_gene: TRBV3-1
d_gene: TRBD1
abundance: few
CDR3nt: TGTGCCAGCAGCCAAGATGGGACAGGACTTAATTACAATCAGCCCCAGCATTTT
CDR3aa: CASSQDGTGLNYNQPQHF

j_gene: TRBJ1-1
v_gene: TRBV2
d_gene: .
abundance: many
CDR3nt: TGTGCCAGCAGCCTTGGTAACAGGGTCCCCGAGAACACTGAAGCTTTCTTT
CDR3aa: CASSLGNRVPENTEAFF

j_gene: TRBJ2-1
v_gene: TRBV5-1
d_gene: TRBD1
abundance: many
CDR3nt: TGCGCCAGCAGCTTGTCCGGGACAGCCTCCTACAATGAGCAGTTCTTC
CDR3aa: CASSLSGTASYNEQFF

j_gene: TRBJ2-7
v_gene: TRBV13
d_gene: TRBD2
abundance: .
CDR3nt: TGTGCCAGCAGCTCCCGACTAGCGGCACACTACGAGCAGTACTTC
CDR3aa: CASSSRLAAHYEQYF